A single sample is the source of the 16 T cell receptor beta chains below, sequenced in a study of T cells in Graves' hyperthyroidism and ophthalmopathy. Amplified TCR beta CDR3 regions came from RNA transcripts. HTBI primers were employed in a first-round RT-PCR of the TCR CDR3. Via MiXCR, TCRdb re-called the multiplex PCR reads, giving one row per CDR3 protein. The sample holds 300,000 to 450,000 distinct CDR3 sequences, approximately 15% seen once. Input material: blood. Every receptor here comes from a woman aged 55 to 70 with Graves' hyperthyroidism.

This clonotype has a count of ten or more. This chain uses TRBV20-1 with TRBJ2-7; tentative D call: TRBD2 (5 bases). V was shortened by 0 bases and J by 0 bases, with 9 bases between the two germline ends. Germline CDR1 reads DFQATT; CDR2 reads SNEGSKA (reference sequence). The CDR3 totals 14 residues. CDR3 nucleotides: TGCAGTGCTAGAGATCCGGGAATCTCCTACGAGCAGTACTTC. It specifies CSARDPGISYEQYF.

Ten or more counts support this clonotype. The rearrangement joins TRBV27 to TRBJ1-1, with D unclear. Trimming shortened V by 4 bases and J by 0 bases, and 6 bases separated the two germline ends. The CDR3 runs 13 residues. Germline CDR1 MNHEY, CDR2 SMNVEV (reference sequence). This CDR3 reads CASSSHLNTEAFF. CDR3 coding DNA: TGTGCCAGCAGTTCCCACCTGAACACTGAAGCTTTCTTT.

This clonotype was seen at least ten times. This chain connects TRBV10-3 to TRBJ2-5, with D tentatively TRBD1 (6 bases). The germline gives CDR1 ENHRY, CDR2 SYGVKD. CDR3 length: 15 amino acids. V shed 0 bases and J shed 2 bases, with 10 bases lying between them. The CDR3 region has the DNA TGTGCCATCAGTGAGTCCTGGGGGCTACAAGAGACCCAGTACTTC. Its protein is CAISESWGLQETQYF.

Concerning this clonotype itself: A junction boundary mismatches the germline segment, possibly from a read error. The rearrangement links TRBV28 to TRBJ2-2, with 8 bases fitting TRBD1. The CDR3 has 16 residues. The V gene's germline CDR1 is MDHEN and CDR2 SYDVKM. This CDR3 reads CAGSSTTGVGSGELFF. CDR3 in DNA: TGTGCCGGCAGTTCCACGACAGGGGTAGGATCCGGGGAGCTGTTTTTT.

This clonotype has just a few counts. The CDR3 coding sequence is TGCGCCAGCAGCTTGGTGGGATTATCCTCTGAAAAACTGTTTTTT. It specifies CASSLVGLSSEKLFF. The chain combines TRBV5-1 with TRBJ1-4; D is undetermined. Germline CDR1 SGHRS, CDR2 YFSETQ. The CDR3 totals 15 residues. V lost 0 bases to trimming and J lost 7 bases, with 13 bases between them.

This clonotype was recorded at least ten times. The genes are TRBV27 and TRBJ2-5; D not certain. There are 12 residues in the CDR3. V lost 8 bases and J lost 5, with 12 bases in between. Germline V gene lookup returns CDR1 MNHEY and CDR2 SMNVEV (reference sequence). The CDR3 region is CASGLLAETQYF. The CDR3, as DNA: TGTGCCAGCGGGTTGCTGGCCGAGACCCAGTACTTC.

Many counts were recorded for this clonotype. The CDR3 reads CASSPAGDGTDTQYF. In nucleotides, the CDR3 is TGTGCCAGCTCACCCGCAGGGGATGGGACAGATACGCAGTATTTT. This chain connects TRBV18 to TRBJ2-3, with a weak D call TRBD1 (6 bases). Per the germline V gene, CDR1 is KGHSH and CDR2 is LQKENI. This CDR3 is 15 amino acids long. V lost 3 bases to trimming and J lost 3 bases, with 13 bases between them. The whole variable domain, filled in from reference TRBV18 and TRBJ2-3, reads NAGVMQNPRHLVRRRGQEARLRCSPMKGHSHVYWYRQLPEEGLKFMVYLQKENIIDESGMPKERFSAEFPKEGPSILRIQQVVRGDSAAYFCASSPAGDGTDTQYFGPGTRLTVL.

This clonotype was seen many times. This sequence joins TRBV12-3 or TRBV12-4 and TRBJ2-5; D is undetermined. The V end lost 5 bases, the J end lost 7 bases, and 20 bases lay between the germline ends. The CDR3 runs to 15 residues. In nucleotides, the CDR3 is TGTGCCAGCAGTCCCCAGAGCCTGGGCTGGGGGACCCAGTACTTC. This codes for CASSPQSLGWGTQYF.

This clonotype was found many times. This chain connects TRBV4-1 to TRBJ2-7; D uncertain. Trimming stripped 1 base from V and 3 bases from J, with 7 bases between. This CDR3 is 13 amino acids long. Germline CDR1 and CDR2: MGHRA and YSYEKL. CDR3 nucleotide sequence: TGCGCCAGCAGCCAAGCACACAGCTACGAGCAGTACTTC. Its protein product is CASSQAHSYEQYF.

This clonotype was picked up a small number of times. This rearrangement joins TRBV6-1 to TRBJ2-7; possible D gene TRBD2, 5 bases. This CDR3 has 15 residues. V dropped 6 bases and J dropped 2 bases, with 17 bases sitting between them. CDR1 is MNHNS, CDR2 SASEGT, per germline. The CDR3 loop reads CASRRRPSGTYEQYF. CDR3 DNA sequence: TGTGCCAGCAGACGCAGGCCAAGCGGTACCTACGAGCAGTACTTC.

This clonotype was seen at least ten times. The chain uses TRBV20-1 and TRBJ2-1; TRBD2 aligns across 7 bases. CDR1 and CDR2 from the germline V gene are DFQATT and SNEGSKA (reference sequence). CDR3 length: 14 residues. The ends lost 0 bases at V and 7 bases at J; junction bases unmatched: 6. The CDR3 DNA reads TGCAGTGCTAGAGAAGCGGGGAGCGGAAATGAGCAGTTCTTC. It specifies CSAREAGSGNEQFF.

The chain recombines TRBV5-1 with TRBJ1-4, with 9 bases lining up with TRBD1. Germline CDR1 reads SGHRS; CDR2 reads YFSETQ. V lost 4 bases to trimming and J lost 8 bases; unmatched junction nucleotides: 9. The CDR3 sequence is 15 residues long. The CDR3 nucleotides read TGCGCCAGCAGCGAGACAGGGGGTCGGCCCGAAAAACTGTTTTTT. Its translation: CASSETGGRPEKLFF.

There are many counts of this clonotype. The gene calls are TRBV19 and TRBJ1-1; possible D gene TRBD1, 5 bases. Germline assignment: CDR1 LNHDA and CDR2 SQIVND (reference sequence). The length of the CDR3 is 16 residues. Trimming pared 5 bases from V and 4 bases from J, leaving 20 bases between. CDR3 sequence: CASSPRGFEISTEAFF. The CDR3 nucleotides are TGTGCCAGTAGTCCTCGGGGGTTCGAAATCAGCACTGAAGCTTTCTTT.

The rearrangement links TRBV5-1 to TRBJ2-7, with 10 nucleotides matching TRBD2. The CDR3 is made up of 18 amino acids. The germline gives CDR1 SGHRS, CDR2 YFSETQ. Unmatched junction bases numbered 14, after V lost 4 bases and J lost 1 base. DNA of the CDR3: TGCGCCAGCAGCCCGGCCATGGTAGCGGGAGGCCGTTCCTACGAGCAGTACTTC. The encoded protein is CASSPAMVAGGRSYEQYF.

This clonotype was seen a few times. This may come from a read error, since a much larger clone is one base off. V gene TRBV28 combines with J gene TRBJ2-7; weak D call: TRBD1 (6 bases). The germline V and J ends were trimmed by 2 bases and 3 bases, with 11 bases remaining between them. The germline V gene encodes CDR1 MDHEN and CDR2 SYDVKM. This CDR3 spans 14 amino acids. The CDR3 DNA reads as TGTGCCAGCAGTTTAACGGGACACCTCTACGAGCAGTACTTC. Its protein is CASSLTGHLYEQYF.

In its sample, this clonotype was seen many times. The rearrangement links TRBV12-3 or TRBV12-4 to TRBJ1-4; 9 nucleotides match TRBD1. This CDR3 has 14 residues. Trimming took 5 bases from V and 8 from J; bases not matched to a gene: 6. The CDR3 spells CASSARTGVEKLFF. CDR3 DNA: TGTGCCAGCAGTGCCCGGACAGGGGTCGAAAAACTGTTTTTT.